These T cell receptor beta chains were read from a single sample in a study of blood T cell repertoires in COVID-19. Measured with immunoSEQ multiplex PCR; TCRdb has only the in-frame clones, and not every one. The sample holds hundreds of thousands of clones, around 87% seen once. Sample: PBMCs or T cells enriched from blood (not recorded which). These receptors all stem from a woman aged 18-29 years with acute COVID-19. The CDR3 runs from the conserved cysteine through the conserved F or W. D genes are given only for firm matches. Clone sizes are given selectively: once, few, many, or a class where the clone is expanded.

J: TRBJ2-3
size: .
V: TRBV4-2
length: 16
D: .
CDR3: CASSQQLDLNTDTQYF
DNA: TGTGCCAGCAGCCAACAACTAGACCTGAACACAGATACGCAGTATTTT

J: TRBJ1-3
size: .
V: TRBV12-2
length: 15
D: .
CDR3: CASRLFDYSGNTIYF
DNA: TGTGCAAGTCGCCTATTCGACTACTCTGGAAACACCATATATTTT

J: TRBJ2-3
size: .
V: TRBV7-9
length: 12
D: .
CDR3: CASSRDADTQYF
DNA: TGTGCCAGCAGCCGTGATGCGGATACGCAGTATTTT

J: TRBJ2-5
size: .
V: TRBV5-1
length: 15
D: .
CDR3: CASSLSGESQETQYF
DNA: TGCGCCAGCAGCTTGTCAGGGGAAAGTCAAGAGACCCAGTACTTC

J: TRBJ2-2
size: .
V: TRBV3-1/TRBV3-2
length: 17
D: .
CDR3: CASSQGQRPRDTGELFF
DNA: TGTGCCAGCAGCCAAGGGCAAAGGCCCAGGGACACCGGGGAGCTGTTTTTT

J: TRBJ2-3
size: .
V: TRBV9
length: 16
D: TRBD2
CDR3: CASSVEERELTDTQYF
DNA: TGTGCCAGCAGCGTAGAGGAGCGGGAGCTAACAGATACGCAGTATTTT

J: TRBJ2-3
size: .
V: TRBV30
length: 15
D: TRBD2
CDR3: CAWRAGTSGTDTQYF
DNA: TGTGCCTGGAGGGCTGGGACTAGCGGCACAGATACGCAGTATTTT

J: TRBJ2-7
size: .
V: TRBV6-2/TRBV6-3
length: 18
D: TRBD2
CDR3: CASSYSTRTSGRRYEQYF
DNA: TGTGCCAGCAGTTACTCGACCCGGACTAGCGGGAGGCGGTACGAGCAGTACTTC

J: TRBJ2-1
size: .
V: TRBV9
length: 14
D: TRBD1
CDR3: CASSVGDSQNEQFF
DNA: TGTGCCAGCAGCGTAGGGGACAGCCAAAATGAGCAGTTCTTC

J: TRBJ2-7
size: once
V: TRBV24-1
length: 17
D: .
CDR3: CATSDPVDGMVSYEQYF
DNA: TGTGCCACCAGTGACCCCGTCGACGGGATGGTGTCCTACGAGCAGTACTTC

J: TRBJ2-7
size: .
V: TRBV29-1
length: 15
D: TRBD2
CDR3: CSVEDIAGEGYEQYF
DNA: TGCAGCGTTGAAGATATAGCGGGAGAGGGCTACGAGCAGTACTTC

J: TRBJ1-1
size: .
V: TRBV4-3
length: 16
D: TRBD1
CDR3: CASSQDLGQGDTEAFF
DNA: TGCGCCAGCAGCCAAGATCTGGGGCAGGGGGACACTGAAGCTTTCTTT

J: TRBJ2-3
size: .
V: TRBV11-3
length: 17
D: TRBD2
CDR3: CASSPGGWGETPDTQYF
DNA: TGTGCCAGCAGCCCCGGGGGGTGGGGTGAGACCCCAGATACGCAGTATTTT

J: TRBJ2-3
size: .
V: TRBV7-2
length: 18
D: TRBD2
CDR3: CASSLGAEISGRGYTQYF
DNA: TGTGCCAGCAGCTTAGGGGCAGAGATTAGCGGGAGAGGTTATACGCAGTATTTT

J: TRBJ1-6
size: .
V: TRBV7-3
length: 13
D: .
CDR3: CASGAGANSPLHF
DNA: TGTGCCAGTGGGGCAGGGGCTAATTCACCCCTCCACTTT

J: TRBJ1-5
size: .
V: TRBV28
length: 15
D: .
CDR3: CASSFPGSFGQPQHF
DNA: TGTGCCAGCAGTTTCCCCGGGTCCTTTGGCCAGCCCCAGCATTTT

J: TRBJ2-2
size: .
V: TRBV7-2
length: 15
D: .
CDR3: CASSSQATNTGELFF
DNA: TGTGCCAGCAGCTCTCAGGCTACGAACACCGGGGAGCTGTTTTTT

J: TRBJ2-5
size: once
V: TRBV18
length: 15
D: TRBD2
CDR3: CASSRTSGSSETQYF
DNA: TGTGCCAGCTCACGGACTAGCGGGAGTTCGGAGACCCAGTACTTC

J: TRBJ1-6
size: .
V: TRBV6-1
length: 17
D: TRBD1
CDR3: CASSAPQGQGFIRTLHF
DNA: TGTGCCAGCAGTGCCCCCCAAGGACAGGGTTTTATCCGGACCCTCCACTTT

J: TRBJ2-7
size: .
V: TRBV6-5
length: 14
D: TRBD2
CDR3: CASRLTSGGYEQYF
DNA: TGTGCCAGCAGGCTGACTAGCGGGGGCTACGAGCAGTACTTC

J: TRBJ1-5
size: .
V: TRBV19
length: 13
D: .
CDR3: CASSINGNQPQHF
DNA: TGTGCCAGTAGTATCAATGGCAATCAGCCCCAGCATTTT

J: TRBJ1-4
size: .
V: TRBV6-1
length: 15
D: TRBD1
CDR3: CASSEPTTGPEKLFF
DNA: TGTGCCAGCAGTGAACCCACGACAGGGCCTGAAAAACTGTTTTTT

J: TRBJ2-7
size: .
V: TRBV4-1
length: 14
D: TRBD1
CDR3: CASSYRDRVDEQYF
DNA: TGCGCCAGCAGCTACCGGGACAGGGTGGACGAGCAGTACTTC

J: TRBJ2-1
size: .
V: TRBV5-1
length: 15
D: TRBD2
CDR3: CASSKASGGYNEQFF
DNA: TGCGCCAGCAGCAAGGCTAGCGGGGGTTACAATGAGCAGTTCTTC

J: TRBJ1-1
size: .
V: TRBV28
length: 11
D: .
CDR3: CASITTGEAFF
DNA: TGTGCCAGCATCACTACTGGTGAAGCTTTCTTT

J: TRBJ2-2
size: .
V: TRBV24-1
length: 19
D: .
CDR3: CATSDLRVRHGRGRRELFF
DNA: TGTGCCACCAGTGATTTGCGAGTCAGGCACGGGAGAGGGAGGCGGGAGCTGTTTTTT

J: TRBJ1-1
size: .
V: TRBV25-1
length: 13
D: TRBD1
CDR3: CASIGDRGKEAFF
DNA: TGTGCCAGCATCGGGGACAGGGGAAAGGAAGCTTTCTTT

J: TRBJ2-7
size: .
V: TRBV13
length: 14
D: TRBD1
CDR3: CASSWGQGANEQYF
DNA: TGTGCCAGCAGCTGGGGACAGGGGGCAAACGAGCAGTACTTC

J: TRBJ1-5
size: .
V: TRBV2
length: 15
D: .
CDR3: CASSDQTVVSQPQHF
DNA: TGTGCCAGCAGTGATCAAACAGTGGTGTCTCAACCCCAGCATTTT

J: TRBJ1-2
size: .
V: TRBV19
length: 12
D: TRBD1
CDR3: CASKGQGPGYTF
DNA: TGTGCCAGTAAGGGACAGGGGCCCGGCTACACCTTC

J: TRBJ1-2
size: .
V: TRBV28
length: 16
D: TRBD1
CDR3: CASSEMTGVLWPPYTF
DNA: TGTGCCAGCAGCGAGATGACAGGGGTGCTATGGCCTCCCTACACCTTC

J: TRBJ1-3
size: once
V: TRBV9
length: 15
D: .
CDR3: CASSGRLLSGNTIYF
DNA: TGTGCCAGCAGCGGGAGGCTACTTTCTGGAAACACCATATATTTT

J: TRBJ1-2
size: .
V: TRBV5-8
length: 15
D: .
CDR3: CASSLPGQANYGYTF
DNA: TGTGCCAGCAGCCTGCCGGGACAAGCCAACTATGGCTACACCTTC

J: TRBJ1-2
size: .
V: TRBV7-2
length: 15
D: .
CDR3: CASSLVQASNYGYTF
DNA: TGTGCCAGCAGCTTAGTACAGGCCTCTAACTATGGCTACACCTTC

J: TRBJ2-7
size: .
V: TRBV7-9
length: 12
D: .
CDR3: CASSLWRGEQYF
DNA: TGTGCCAGCAGCTTATGGCGAGGGGAGCAGTACTTC

J: TRBJ1-2
size: .
V: TRBV18
length: 13
D: .
CDR3: CASSPGVDYGYTF
DNA: TGTGCCAGCTCACCAGGAGTTGACTATGGCTACACCTTC

J: TRBJ2-7
size: .
V: TRBV18
length: 14
D: .
CDR3: CASSPAGFRYEQYF
DNA: TGTGCCAGCTCACCAGCAGGGTTTCGCTACGAGCAGTACTTC

J: TRBJ2-5
size: .
V: TRBV20-1
length: 13
D: .
CDR3: CSASRGAGETQYF
DNA: TGCAGTGCTAGTCGGGGGGCAGGAGAGACCCAGTACTTC

J: TRBJ1-3
size: .
V: TRBV4-1
length: 21
D: TRBD1
CDR3: CASSHVTGTGPFLPSGNTIYF
DNA: TGCGCCAGCAGCCATGTAACCGGGACAGGGCCTTTCCTACCCTCTGGAAACACCATATATTTT

J: TRBJ2-1
size: .
V: TRBV5-8
length: 16
D: .
CDR3: CASSYPGHNIINEQFF
DNA: TGTGCCAGCAGCTACCCGGGACATAATATCATCAATGAGCAGTTCTTC

J: TRBJ2-1
size: .
V: TRBV24-1
length: 15
D: TRBD2
CDR3: CATSAALAGVNEQFF
DNA: TGTGCCACCAGTGCTGCCCTAGCGGGAGTGAATGAGCAGTTCTTC

J: TRBJ2-3
size: .
V: TRBV28
length: 16
D: TRBD2
CDR3: CASSSWTSGSTDTQYF
DNA: TGTGCCAGCAGTTCATGGACTAGCGGAAGCACAGATACGCAGTATTTT

J: TRBJ1-5
size: .
V: TRBV27
length: 14
D: .
CDR3: CASSPRGNHQPQHF
DNA: TGTGCCAGCTCCCCCCGGGGGAACCATCAGCCCCAGCATTTT

J: TRBJ1-6
size: .
V: TRBV2
length: 14
D: .
CDR3: CASSERNFNSPLHF
DNA: TGTGCCAGCAGTGAGCGGAATTTTAATTCACCCCTCCACTTT

J: TRBJ1-4
size: .
V: TRBV3-1/TRBV3-2
length: 15
D: TRBD1
CDR3: CASSPGQGRPRKLFF
DNA: TGTGCCAGCAGCCCCGGACAGGGAAGACCCCGAAAACTGTTTTTT

J: TRBJ2-3
size: once
V: TRBV5-1
length: 14
D: .
CDR3: CASSWGATTDTQYF
DNA: TGCGCCAGCAGCTGGGGAGCAACCACAGATACGCAGTATTTT

J: TRBJ1-6
size: .
V: TRBV5-1
length: 13
D: TRBD1
CDR3: CASSVGQPSPLHF
DNA: TGCGCCAGCAGCGTGGGACAGCCCTCACCCCTCCACTTT

J: TRBJ2-7
size: .
V: TRBV28
length: 15
D: TRBD2
CDR3: CASSYGTSRYYEQYF
DNA: TGTGCCAGCAGTTACGGGACTAGCAGATACTACGAGCAGTACTTC

J: TRBJ2-1
size: .
V: TRBV28
length: 16
D: TRBD2
CDR3: CASNSGRAGFSNEQFF
DNA: TGTGCCAGCAACAGCGGGAGGGCCGGATTTTCCAATGAGCAGTTCTTC

J: TRBJ2-7
size: .
V: TRBV3-1/TRBV3-2
length: 14
D: .
CDR3: CASSQGLGHYEQYF
DNA: TGTGCCAGCAGCCAAGGGTTGGGCCACTACGAGCAGTACTTC

J: TRBJ1-2
size: .
V: TRBV7-7
length: 19
D: TRBD1
CDR3: CASRRTRDRVILHRYGYTF
DNA: TGTGCCAGCAGACGAACCCGGGACAGGGTAATCCTCCACCGATATGGCTACACCTTC

J: TRBJ2-2
size: .
V: TRBV7-3
length: 17
D: .
CDR3: CASSLTGSSTNTGELFF
DNA: TGTGCCAGCAGCTTAACGGGTAGCTCCACGAACACCGGGGAGCTGTTTTTT

J: TRBJ1-5
size: .
V: TRBV19
length: 14
D: TRBD1
CDR3: CASGQGYSNQPQHF
DNA: TGTGCCAGTGGACAGGGCTATAGCAATCAGCCCCAGCATTTT

J: TRBJ2-2
size: .
V: TRBV19
length: 15
D: .
CDR3: CASSTRDFYTGELFF
DNA: TGTGCCAGTAGTACACGGGACTTTTACACCGGGGAGCTGTTTTTT